The 27 T cell receptor beta chains in this list originate from one sample, sequenced in a study of graft-versus-host responses after intestinal transplantation. The antigens these receptors bind are not known. Clones were read by immunoSEQ multiplex PCR, and TCRdb kept only the in-frame ones, dropping some. The sample carries over 55,000 clones, around 90% recorded once. Source: unstimulated CD8+ T cells sorted from spleen or lymph node cells, taken before intestinal transplant. These receptor sequences come from a human donor who received an intestinal transplant.

The rearrangement links TRBV6-5 to TRBJ1-1; 8 bases are a match to TRBD1. Germline CDR1 reads MNHEY; CDR2 reads SVGAGI. Unmatched junction bases numbered 6, after V lost 6 bases and J lost 3 bases. This CDR3 is 14 amino acids long. The CDR3 DNA reads as TGTGCCAGCAGGACTCAGGGGGCTTACACTGAAGCTTTCTTT. Protein sequence: CASRTQGAYTEAFF.

The chain recombines TRBV2 with TRBJ2-7; 9 nucleotides align to TRBD1. The trim removed 7 bases at V and 7 bases at J, leaving 11 bases unmatched. The CDR3 has 14 amino acids. The germline gives CDR1 SNHLY, CDR2 FYNNEI. The CDR3 nucleotides are TGTGCCAGCACTGGGACAGGGTACCCTTGGGAGCAGTACTTC. This translates into CASTGTGYPWEQYF. The entire variable domain, with the rest obtained from reference TRBV2 and TRBJ2-7, is as follows: EPEVTQTPSHQVTQMGQEVILRCVPISNHLYFYWYRQILGQKVEFLVSFYNNEISEKSEIFDDQFSVERPDGSNFTLKIRSTKLEDSAMYFCASTGTGYPWEQYFGPGTRLTVT.

The V gene is TRBV5-1, the J gene TRBJ2-5; tentative D call: TRBD1 (6 bases). V shed 4 bases and J shed 1 base, with 14 bases lying between them. From germline, CDR1 is SGHRS and CDR2 YFSETQ. The CDR3 length is 15 residues. The CDR3 spells CASSSRTDPQETQYF. Written as DNA, the CDR3 is TGCGCCAGCAGCAGCAGGACAGACCCCCAAGAGACCCAGTACTTC. Together with reference TRBV5-1 and TRBJ2-5, the CDR3 gives the full variable domain: KAGVTQTPRYLIKTRGQQVTLSCSPISGHRSVSWYQQTPGQGLQFLFEYFSETQRNKGNFPGRFSGRQFSNSRSEMNVSTLELGDSALYLCASSSRTDPQETQYFGPGTRLLVL.

The chain combines TRBV4-1 with TRBJ1-5; unclear D gene. Germline V gene data show CDR1 as MGHRA and CDR2 as YSYEKL. V lost 4 bases and J 0 bases, leaving 10 bases between the germline ends. The CDR3 is 15 residues long. In DNA form, the CDR3 reads TGCGCCAGCAGCCCCTCCCGGGATAGCAATCAGCCCCAGCATTTT. As protein: CASSPSRDSNQPQHF.

This clone was recorded only once. The rearrangement links TRBV7-9 to TRBJ2-5; 7 bases map to TRBD1. CDR1 and CDR2 from the germline V gene are SEHNR and FQNEAQ (reference sequence). This CDR3 has 16 residues. V lost 1 base and J lost 4; bases outside the gene matches: 9. CDR3 bases: TGTGCCAGCAGCTTAGTGGGGACAGCCCGATTAGAGACCCAGTACTTC. Its protein is CASSLVGTARLETQYF.

The chain has TRBV7-8 and TRBJ2-3; 9 nucleotides align to TRBD2. CDR3 length: 17 amino acids. The junction had 9 bases not matched to a gene; V was cut back by 5 bases and J by 0 bases. The V gene's germline CDR1 is SGHVS and CDR2 FQNEAQ. The CDR3 reads CASSDSLAGTSTDTQYF. The CDR3 bases are TGTGCCAGCAGCGACAGTCTAGCGGGAACTAGCACAGATACGCAGTATTTT.

This chain joins TRBV9 and TRBJ2-3; 9 bases agree with TRBD2. The V gene end was trimmed by 0 bases and the J gene end by 6 bases; junction bases not matched to a gene: 8. The CDR3 contains 16 residues. The germline V gene encodes CDR1 SGDLS and CDR2 YYNGEE. CDR3 DNA sequence: TGTGCCAGCAGCGTAGATACTTTAGCGGGGGCGGATACGCAGTATTTT. It specifies CASSVDTLAGADTQYF.

The V call is TRBV9, the J call TRBJ2-1; TRBD2 aligns across 7 bases. Germline-derived CDR1 and CDR2 are SGDLS and YYNGEE. The CDR3 is 12 residues long. J was trimmed by 10 bases and V by 3 bases; bases with no gene match: 4. The DNA of the CDR3 is TGTGCCAGCAGCGATAGCGGGTCAGAGCAGTTCTTC. This translates into CASSDSGSEQFF.

This clone was seen a single time. The J gene is TRBJ2-7, the V gene TRBV9; D may be TRBD2 (5 bases). Germline V CDR1 and CDR2: SGDLS, YYNGEE. Trimming took off 2 bases at V and 2 bases at J, with 11 bases between the two ends. The CDR3 covers 14 residues. In DNA form, the CDR3 reads TGTGCCAGCAGCGTTTCGGGGAATACCTACGAGCAGTACTTC. It encodes CASSVSGNTYEQYF.

The rearrangement joins TRBV7-3 to TRBJ2-1; 12 bases fit TRBD2. Germline CDR1 SGHTA, CDR2 FQGTGA. The junction had 5 bases not matched to a gene; V was cut back by 4 bases and J by 7 bases. CDR3 length equals 15 residues. In DNA, the CDR3 is TGTGCCAGCAGCTCTAGCGGGGGGGCGGGAAATGAGCAGTTCTTC. Amino acid sequence: CASSSSGGAGNEQFF.

The CDR3 loop reads CASSSRGAGELFF. The CDR3 DNA reads TGTGCCAGCAGCTCCAGGGGGGCCGGGGAGCTGTTTTTT. V is TRBV9 and J is TRBJ2-2; possibly TRBD1 for D (7 bases). The CDR3 contains 13 residues. V gave up 4 bases and J gave up 6 bases, with 10 bases separating them. Looked up from germline, CDR1 is SGDLS and CDR2 is YYNGEE.

Only a few counts were recorded for this clone. The chain employs TRBV5-6 and TRBJ1-1, with TRBD1 as a possible D gene (5 bases). Germline CDR1 is SGHDT and CDR2 is YYEEEE. The CDR3 consists of 13 residues. V lost 4 bases and J lost 0, with 7 bases in between. The CDR3 region has the DNA TGTGCCAGCAGCCTGACAGTGAACACTGAAGCTTTCTTT. Protein: CASSLTVNTEAFF.

The chain carries TRBV2 and TRBJ2-7, with D unresolved. The CDR3 runs 15 residues. Germline V lookup: CDR1 SNHLY, CDR2 FYNNEI. V was cut by 3 bases and J by 5 bases, with 17 bases left in between. Written as DNA, the CDR3 is TGTGCCAGCAGTGATCCCTCATCTAAAGTACACGAGCAGTACTTC. Amino acid sequence: CASSDPSSKVHEQYF.

The chain carries TRBV11-2 and TRBJ1-1; 7 bases align to TRBD1. Germline assignment: CDR1 SGHAT and CDR2 FQNNGV. CDR3 length: 12 amino acids. The trim removed 4 bases at V and 6 bases at J, leaving 2 bases unmatched. Here the CDR3 reads CASSSRGAEAFF. The DNA of the CDR3 is TGTGCCAGCAGCTCCAGGGGGGCTGAAGCTTTCTTT.

This chain joins TRBV29-1 and TRBJ2-7; TRBD1 might be the D (6 bases). CDR3 length equals 15 residues. CDR1 is SQVTM and CDR2 is ANQGSEA in the germline V gene. Trimming stripped 4 bases from V and 4 bases from J, with 20 bases between. CDR3 region: CSVGWGRGALYEQYF. CDR3 bases: TGCAGCGTTGGTTGGGGGCGAGGGGCCCTATACGAGCAGTACTTC.

The CDR3 DNA reads as TGTGCCAGCAGTTACGGGCGGGGAAGTTACACAGATACGCAGTATTTT. Residues: CASSYGRGSYTDTQYF. V usage is TRBV6-6 and J usage is TRBJ2-3, with a possible D match to TRBD2 (6 bases). Trimming cost V 2 bases and J 2 bases, with 14 bases left between them. CDR3 length: 16 residues. CDR1 is MNHNY and CDR2 is SVGAGI in the germline V gene (reference sequence).

The chain recombines TRBV6-4 with TRBJ1-1, with TRBD1 matching 8 bases. Trimming at V came to 5 bases and at J to 4 bases, leaving 6 bases not matched to a gene. CDR1 MRHNA and CDR2 SNTAGT come from the germline V gene. This CDR3 region has 14 residues. The CDR3 DNA is TGTGCCAGCAGTTGTCCAGGGGGCGCCACTGAAGCTTTCTTT. This encodes CASSCPGGATEAFF.

This sequence joins TRBV2 and TRBJ2-1; D not certain. V lost 6 bases to trimming and J lost 5 bases, with 17 bases between them. Germline values: CDR1 SNHLY, CDR2 FYNNEI. The CDR3 is 15 residues long. As DNA, the CDR3 is TGTGCCAGCAGCCAACCCACCAACAGTCACAATGAGCAGTTCTTC. Amino acids: CASSQPTNSHNEQFF.

V and J are TRBV29-1 and TRBJ1-2; D not resolved. V lost 7 bases to trimming and J lost 7 bases, with 7 bases between them. Looked up from germline, CDR1 is SQVTM and CDR2 is ANQGSEA. The CDR3 length is 9 residues. The CDR3 coding sequence is TGCAGCGCCGGTGGTGGCTACACCTTC. Protein product: CSAGGGYTF.

The table lists this clone with a count of one. CDR3 residues: CASSPAEALEQYF. CDR3 nucleotides: TGTGCCAGTAGCCCTGCGGAGGCGCTGGAGCAGTACTTC. The chain couples TRBV19 to TRBJ2-7; D is perhaps TRBD2 (5 bases). The CDR3 length is 13 residues. Trimming pared 6 bases from V and 7 bases from J, leaving 16 bases between. Germline assignment: CDR1 LNHDA and CDR2 SQIVND (reference sequence).

The V call is TRBV5-1, the J call TRBJ1-2; D uncertain. The V gene lost 0 bases and the J gene lost 2 bases, with 23 bases spanning the gap. The CDR3 has 19 residues. Looked up from germline, CDR1 is SGHRS and CDR2 is YFSETQ. CDR3 loop: CASSLGSRRRRALNYGYTF. CDR3 coding DNA: TGCGCCAGCAGCTTGGGGAGTCGCCGCAGGCGGGCATTGAACTATGGCTACACCTTC.

This chain links TRBV6-4 with TRBJ1-5; TRBD1 is a possible D gene (5 bases). In germline, CDR1 is MRHNA, CDR2 SNTAGT. V was cut by 4 bases and J by 0 bases, with 25 bases left in between. The CDR3 consists of 20 residues. In DNA, the CDR3 is TGTGCCAGCAGTGGCCTCGCTCTTGGCAGGGCCAGCTATAGCAATCAGCCCCAGCATTTT. Amino acids: CASSGLALGRASYSNQPQHF.

This sequence joins TRBV10-1 and TRBJ2-1; possible D gene TRBD2, 7 bases. CDR3 length equals 15 residues. V shed 2 bases and J shed 6 bases, with 14 bases lying between them. Germline V gene data show CDR1 as WNHNN and CDR2 as SYGVQD (reference sequence). The CDR3 here is CASSEVGGGRNEQFF. The CDR3, as DNA: TGCGCCAGCAGTGAGGTGGGGGGGGGCCGCAATGAGCAGTTCTTC.

CDR3 coding DNA: TGTGCCAGCAGTCTCAGCGGGGGGTCGAGCGATGAGCAGTTCTTC. Translating it yields CASSLSGGSSDEQFF. The chain employs TRBV6-1 and TRBJ2-1, with 9 bases that match TRBD2. The J segment lost 8 bases and the V segment lost 5 bases, leaving 10 bases of the junction unmatched. Germline CDR1 MNHNS, CDR2 SASEGT. The CDR3 consists of 15 residues.

The chain uses TRBV6-1 and TRBJ1-4; D may be TRBD1 (5 bases). CDR1 is MNHNS and CDR2 is SASEGT in the germline V gene. Deletions cut 4 bases from V and 0 bases from J, with 12 bases between. The CDR3 length is 16 residues. The CDR3 reads CASSARQFATNEKLFF. The CDR3 DNA follows: TGTGCCAGCAGTGCTAGACAGTTTGCAACTAATGAAAAACTGTTTTTT.

The chain couples TRBV6-5 to TRBJ1-2, with TRBD1 identical over 9 bases. Germline V gene data show CDR1 as MNHEY and CDR2 as SVGAGI. Losses at the gene ends were 9 bases for V and 5 bases for J; bases not matched to a gene: 10. The CDR3 length is 14 residues. The CDR3 loop is CASKAGQGPYGYTF. As DNA, the CDR3 is TGTGCCAGTAAAGCCGGACAGGGGCCTTATGGCTACACCTTC.

The chain is built from TRBV9 and TRBJ1-2; D is possibly TRBD1 (5 bases). Trimming took 0 bases from V and 3 from J, leaving 15 bases between them. Germline-derived CDR1 and CDR2 are SGDLS and YYNGEE. The CDR3 totals 16 residues. In nucleotides, the CDR3 is TGTGCCAGCAGCGTAGGGCTCAGTCAGGGTTACTATGGCTACACCTTC. Its translation is CASSVGLSQGYYGYTF.